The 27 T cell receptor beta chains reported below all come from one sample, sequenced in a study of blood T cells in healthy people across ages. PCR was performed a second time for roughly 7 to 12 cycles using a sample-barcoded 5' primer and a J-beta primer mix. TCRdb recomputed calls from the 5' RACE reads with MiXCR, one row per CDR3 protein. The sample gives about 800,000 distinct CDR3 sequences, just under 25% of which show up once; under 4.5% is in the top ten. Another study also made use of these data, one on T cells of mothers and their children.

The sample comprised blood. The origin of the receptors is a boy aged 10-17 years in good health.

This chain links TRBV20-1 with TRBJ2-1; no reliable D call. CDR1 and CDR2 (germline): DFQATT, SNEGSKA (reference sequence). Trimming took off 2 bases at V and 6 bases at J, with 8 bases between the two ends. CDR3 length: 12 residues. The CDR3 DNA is TGCAGTGCTAGAACGTGGGTCAATGAGCAGTTCTTC. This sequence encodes CSARTWVNEQFF.

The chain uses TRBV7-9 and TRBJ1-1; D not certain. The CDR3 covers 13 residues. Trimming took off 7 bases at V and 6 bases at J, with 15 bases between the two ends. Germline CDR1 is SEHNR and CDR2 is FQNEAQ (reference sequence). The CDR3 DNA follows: TGTGCCAGCACATCTTTTGAGTCGGCTGAAGCTTTCTTT. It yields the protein CASTSFESAEAFF.

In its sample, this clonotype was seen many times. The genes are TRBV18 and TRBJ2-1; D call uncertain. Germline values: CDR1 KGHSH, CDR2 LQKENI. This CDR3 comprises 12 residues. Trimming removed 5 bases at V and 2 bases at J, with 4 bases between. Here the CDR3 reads CASSGAYNEQFF. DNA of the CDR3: TGTGCCAGCTCAGGGGCCTACAATGAGCAGTTCTTC.

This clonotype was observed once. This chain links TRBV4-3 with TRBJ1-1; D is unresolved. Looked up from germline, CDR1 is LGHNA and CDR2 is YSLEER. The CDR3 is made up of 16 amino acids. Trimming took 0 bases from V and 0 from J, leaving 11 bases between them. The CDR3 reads CASSQDLGWVNTEAFF. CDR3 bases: TGCGCCAGCAGCCAAGATTTGGGGTGGGTGAACACTGAAGCTTTCTTT.

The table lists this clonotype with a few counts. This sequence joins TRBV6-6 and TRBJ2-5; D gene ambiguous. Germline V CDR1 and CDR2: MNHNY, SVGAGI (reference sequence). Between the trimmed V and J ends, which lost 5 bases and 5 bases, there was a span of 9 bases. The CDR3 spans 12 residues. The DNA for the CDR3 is TGTGCCAGCAGTCAGAGAGCGGAGACCCAGTACTTC. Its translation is CASSQRAETQYF.

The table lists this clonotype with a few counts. The CDR3 loop is CASSSRQGTYNEQFF. CDR3 coding DNA: TGTGCCAGCAGCTCCCGACAGGGTACCTACAATGAGCAGTTCTTC. This chain links TRBV11-3 with TRBJ2-1; 7 bases agree with TRBD1. CDR1 is SGHNT and CDR2 is YENEEA in the germline V gene. CDR3 length equals 15 residues. Germline trimming cut 4 bases from V and 2 bases from J; bases unmatched to any gene: 5.

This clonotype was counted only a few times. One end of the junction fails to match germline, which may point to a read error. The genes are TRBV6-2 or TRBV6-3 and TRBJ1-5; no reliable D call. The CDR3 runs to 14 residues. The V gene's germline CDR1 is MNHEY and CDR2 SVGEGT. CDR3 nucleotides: TGTGCCAGCAGTTACGGGTCTGGCCGTCAGCCCCAACATTTT. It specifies CASSYGSGRQPQHF.

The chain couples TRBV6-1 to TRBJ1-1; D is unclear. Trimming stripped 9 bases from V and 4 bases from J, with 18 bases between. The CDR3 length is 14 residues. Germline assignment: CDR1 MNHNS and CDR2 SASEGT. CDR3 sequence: CASRSVREGTEAFF. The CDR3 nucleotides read TGTGCCAGTCGTTCGGTCCGGGAGGGCACTGAAGCTTTCTTT.

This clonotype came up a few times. The CDR3 region has the DNA TGTGCCATCGGGGACTACGAGCAGTACTTC. Its translation: CAIGDYEQYF. V usage is TRBV10-3 and J usage is TRBJ2-7; D gene uncertain. Germline assignment: CDR1 ENHRY and CDR2 SYGVKD. The CDR3 runs to 10 residues. Trimming removed 8 bases from V and 3 bases from J, with 5 bases in between.

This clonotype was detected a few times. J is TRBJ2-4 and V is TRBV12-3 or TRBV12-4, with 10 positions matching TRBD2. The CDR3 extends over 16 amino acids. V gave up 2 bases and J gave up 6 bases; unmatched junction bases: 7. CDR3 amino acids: CASSLQLAGQGNIQYF. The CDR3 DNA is TGTGCCAGCAGTTTACAACTAGCGGGGCAGGGAAACATTCAGTACTTC.

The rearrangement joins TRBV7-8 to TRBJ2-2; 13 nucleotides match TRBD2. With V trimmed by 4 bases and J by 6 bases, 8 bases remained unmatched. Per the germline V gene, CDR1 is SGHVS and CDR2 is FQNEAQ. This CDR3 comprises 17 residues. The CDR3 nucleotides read TGTGCCAGCAGCTCCCTCGGACTAGCGGGGGTCTCCGGGGAGCTGTTTTTT. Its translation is CASSSLGLAGVSGELFF.

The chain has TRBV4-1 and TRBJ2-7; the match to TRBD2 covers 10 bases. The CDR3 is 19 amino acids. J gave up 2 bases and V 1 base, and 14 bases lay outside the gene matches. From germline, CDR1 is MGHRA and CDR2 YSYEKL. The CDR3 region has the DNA TGCGCCAGCAGCCAAGCTGGGCTAGCGGGAGAGTTTCAGCCCTACGAGCAGTACTTC. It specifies CASSQAGLAGEFQPYEQYF.

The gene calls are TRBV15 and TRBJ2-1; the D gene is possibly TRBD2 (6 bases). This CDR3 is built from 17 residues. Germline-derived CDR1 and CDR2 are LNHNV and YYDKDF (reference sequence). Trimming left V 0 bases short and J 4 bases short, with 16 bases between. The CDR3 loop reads CATSRDFGGTSYNEQFF. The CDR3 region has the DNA TGTGCCACCAGCAGAGATTTTGGCGGGACCTCTTACAATGAGCAGTTCTTC.

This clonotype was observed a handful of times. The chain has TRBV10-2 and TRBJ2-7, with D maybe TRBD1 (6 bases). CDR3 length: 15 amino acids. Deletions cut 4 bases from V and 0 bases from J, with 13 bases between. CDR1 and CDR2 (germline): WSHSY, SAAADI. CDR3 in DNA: TGCGCCAGCAGTGGGCCTCGGGACACCTCCTACGAGCAGTACTTC. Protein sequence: CASSGPRDTSYEQYF.

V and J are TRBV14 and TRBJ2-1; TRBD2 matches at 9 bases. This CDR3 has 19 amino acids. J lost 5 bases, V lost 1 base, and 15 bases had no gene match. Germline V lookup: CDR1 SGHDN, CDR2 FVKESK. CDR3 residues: CASSQGSSGGPVPNNEQFF. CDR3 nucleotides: TGTGCCAGCAGCCAAGGGAGTAGCGGGGGCCCCGTTCCCAACAATGAGCAGTTCTTC.

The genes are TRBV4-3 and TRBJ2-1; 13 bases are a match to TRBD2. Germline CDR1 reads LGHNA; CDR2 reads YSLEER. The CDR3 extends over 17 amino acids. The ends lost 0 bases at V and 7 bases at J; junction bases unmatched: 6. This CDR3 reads CASSQEGGLAGINEQFF. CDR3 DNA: TGCGCCAGCAGCCAAGAAGGGGGACTAGCGGGAATTAATGAGCAGTTCTTC.

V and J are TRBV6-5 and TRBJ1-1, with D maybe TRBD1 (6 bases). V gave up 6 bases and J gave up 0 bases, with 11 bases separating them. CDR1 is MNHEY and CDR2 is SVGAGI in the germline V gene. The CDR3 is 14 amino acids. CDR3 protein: CASRQDSLNTEAFF. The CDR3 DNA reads TGTGCCAGCAGACAGGACAGCCTGAACACTGAAGCTTTCTTT.

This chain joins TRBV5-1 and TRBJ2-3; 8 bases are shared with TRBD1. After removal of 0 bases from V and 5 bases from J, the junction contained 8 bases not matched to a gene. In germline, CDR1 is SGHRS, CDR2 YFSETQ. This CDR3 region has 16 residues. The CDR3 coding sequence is TGCGCCAGCAGCTTGGCCGTGACAGGGGCTGGAGATACGCAGTATTTT. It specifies CASSLAVTGAGDTQYF.

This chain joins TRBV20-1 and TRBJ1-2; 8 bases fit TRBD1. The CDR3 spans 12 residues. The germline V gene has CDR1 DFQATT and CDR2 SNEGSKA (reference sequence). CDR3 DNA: TGCAGAACGGCGACAGGGGTTAATGGCTACACCTTC. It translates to CRTATGVNGYTF.

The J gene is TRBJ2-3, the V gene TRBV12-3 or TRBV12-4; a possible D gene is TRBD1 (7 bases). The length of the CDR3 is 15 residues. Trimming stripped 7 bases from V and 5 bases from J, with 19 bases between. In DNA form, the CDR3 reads TGTGCCAGCACCCCGGGGGACAGTTCGGGAGATACGCAGTATTTT. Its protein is CASTPGDSSGDTQYF.

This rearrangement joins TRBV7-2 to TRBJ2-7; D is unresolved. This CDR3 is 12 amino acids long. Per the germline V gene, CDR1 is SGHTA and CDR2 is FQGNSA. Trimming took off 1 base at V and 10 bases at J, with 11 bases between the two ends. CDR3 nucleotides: TGTGCCAGCAGCTTAGGTGGCAATAGTCAGTACTTC. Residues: CASSLGGNSQYF.

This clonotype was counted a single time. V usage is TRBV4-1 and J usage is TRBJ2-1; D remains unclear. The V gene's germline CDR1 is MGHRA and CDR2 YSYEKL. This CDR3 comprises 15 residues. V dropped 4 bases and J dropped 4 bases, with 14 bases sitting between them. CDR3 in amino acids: CASSRESGGYNEQFF. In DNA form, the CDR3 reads TGCGCCAGCAGCCGGGAAAGTGGTGGTTACAATGAGCAGTTCTTC.

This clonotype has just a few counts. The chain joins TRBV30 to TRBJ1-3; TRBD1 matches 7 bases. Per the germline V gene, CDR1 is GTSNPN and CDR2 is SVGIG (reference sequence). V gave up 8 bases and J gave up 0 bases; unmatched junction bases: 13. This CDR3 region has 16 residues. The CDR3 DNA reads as TGTGCCCGAGATGGGGGACAGCTGAGCTCTGGAAACACCATATATTTT. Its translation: CARDGGQLSSGNTIYF.

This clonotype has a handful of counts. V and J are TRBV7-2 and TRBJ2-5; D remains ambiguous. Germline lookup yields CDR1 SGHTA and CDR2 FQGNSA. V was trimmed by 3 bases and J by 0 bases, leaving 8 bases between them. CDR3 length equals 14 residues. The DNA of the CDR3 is TGTGCCAGCAGCTTTTCACCTAACCAAGAGACCCAGTACTTC. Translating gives CASSFSPNQETQYF.

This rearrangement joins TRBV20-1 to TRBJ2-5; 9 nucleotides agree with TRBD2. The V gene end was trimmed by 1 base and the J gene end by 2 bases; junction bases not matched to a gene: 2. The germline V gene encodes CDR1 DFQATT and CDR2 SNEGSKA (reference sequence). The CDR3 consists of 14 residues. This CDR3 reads CSARVTSGQETQYF. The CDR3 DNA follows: TGCAGTGCTAGAGTGACTAGCGGACAAGAGACCCAGTACTTC.

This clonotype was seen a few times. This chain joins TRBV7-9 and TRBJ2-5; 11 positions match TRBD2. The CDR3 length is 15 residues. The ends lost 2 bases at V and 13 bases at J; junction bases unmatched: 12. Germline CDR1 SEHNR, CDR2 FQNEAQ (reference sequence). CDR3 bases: TGTGCCAGCAGCTTATCCGGGACTAGCGGAAGAGAGCGGTACTTC. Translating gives CASSLSGTSGRERYF.

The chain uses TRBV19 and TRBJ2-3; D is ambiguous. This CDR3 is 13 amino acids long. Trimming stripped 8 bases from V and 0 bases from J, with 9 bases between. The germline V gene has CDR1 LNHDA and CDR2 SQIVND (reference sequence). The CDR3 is CASYEVSTDTQYF. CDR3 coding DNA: TGTGCCAGTTATGAGGTTAGCACAGATACGCAGTATTTT.